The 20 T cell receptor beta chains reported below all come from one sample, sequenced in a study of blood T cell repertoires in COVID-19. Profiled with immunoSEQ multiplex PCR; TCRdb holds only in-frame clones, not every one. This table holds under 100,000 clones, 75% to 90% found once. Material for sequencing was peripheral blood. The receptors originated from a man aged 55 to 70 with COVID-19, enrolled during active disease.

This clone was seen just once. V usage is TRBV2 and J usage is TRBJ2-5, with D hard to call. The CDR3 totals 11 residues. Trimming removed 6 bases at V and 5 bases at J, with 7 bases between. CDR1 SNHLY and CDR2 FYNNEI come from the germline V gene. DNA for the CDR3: TGTGCCAGCAGCCCCGGGGAGACCCAGTACTTC. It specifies CASSPGETQYF.

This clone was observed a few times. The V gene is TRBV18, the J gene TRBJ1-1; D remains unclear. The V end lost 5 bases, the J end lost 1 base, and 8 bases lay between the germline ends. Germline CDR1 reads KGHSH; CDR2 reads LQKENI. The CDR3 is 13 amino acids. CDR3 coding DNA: TGTGCCAGCTCAACATCACCGAACACTGAAGCTTTCTTT. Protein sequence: CASSTSPNTEAFF.

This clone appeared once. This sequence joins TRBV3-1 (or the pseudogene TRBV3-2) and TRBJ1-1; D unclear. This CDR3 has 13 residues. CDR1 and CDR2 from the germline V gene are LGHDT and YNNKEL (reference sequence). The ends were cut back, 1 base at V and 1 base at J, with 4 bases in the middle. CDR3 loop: CASSQVRNTEAFF. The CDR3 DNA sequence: TGTGCCAGCAGCCAAGTGCGGAACACTGAAGCTTTCTTT.

This CDR3 reads CAISVRTGQPQHF. The CDR3 coding sequence is TGTGCCATCAGCGTTCGGACAGGGCAGCCCCAGCATTTT. The rearrangement joins TRBV10-3 to TRBJ1-5; 8 bases are shared with TRBD1. Trimming cost V 6 bases and J 7 bases; bases outside gene matches: 5. The CDR3 has 13 residues. Looked up from germline, CDR1 is ENHRY and CDR2 is SYGVKD.

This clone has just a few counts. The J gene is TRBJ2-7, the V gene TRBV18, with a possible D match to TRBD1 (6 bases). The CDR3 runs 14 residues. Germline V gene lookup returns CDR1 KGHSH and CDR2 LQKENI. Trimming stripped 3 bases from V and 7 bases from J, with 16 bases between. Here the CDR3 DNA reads TGTGCCAGCTCACCGGACAGTCGTTCAGGGGAGCAGTACTTC. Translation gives CASSPDSRSGEQYF.

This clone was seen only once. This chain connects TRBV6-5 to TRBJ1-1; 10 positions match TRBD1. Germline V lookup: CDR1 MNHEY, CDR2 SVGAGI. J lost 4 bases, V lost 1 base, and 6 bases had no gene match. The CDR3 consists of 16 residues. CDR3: CASSYYSGQGSTEAFF. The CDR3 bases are TGTGCCAGCAGTTACTATTCGGGACAGGGGTCCACTGAAGCTTTCTTT.

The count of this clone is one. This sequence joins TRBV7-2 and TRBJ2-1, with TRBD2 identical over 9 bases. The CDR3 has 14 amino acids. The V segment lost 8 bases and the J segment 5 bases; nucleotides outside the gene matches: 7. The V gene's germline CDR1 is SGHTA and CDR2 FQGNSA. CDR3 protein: CASGVEREDNEQFF. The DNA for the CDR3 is TGTGCCAGCGGTGTCGAGCGGGAGGACAATGAGCAGTTCTTC. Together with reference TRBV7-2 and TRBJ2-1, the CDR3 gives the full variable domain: GAGVSQSPSNKVTEKGKDVELRCDPISGHTALYWYRQSLGQGLEFLIYFQGNSAPDKSGLPSDRFSAERTGGSVSTLTIQRTQQEDSAVYLCASGVEREDNEQFFGPGTRLTVL.

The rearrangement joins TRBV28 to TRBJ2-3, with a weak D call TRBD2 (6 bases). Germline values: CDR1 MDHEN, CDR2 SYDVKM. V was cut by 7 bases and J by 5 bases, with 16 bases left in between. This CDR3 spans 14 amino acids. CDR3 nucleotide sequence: TGTGCCAGCACCCCAATCCCGGAGGGAGATACGCAGTATTTT. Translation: CASTPIPEGDTQYF.

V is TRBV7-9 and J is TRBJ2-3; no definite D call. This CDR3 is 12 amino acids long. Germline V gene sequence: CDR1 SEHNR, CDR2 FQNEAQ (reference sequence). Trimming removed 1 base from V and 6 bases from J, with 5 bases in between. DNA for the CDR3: TGTGCCAGCAGCTTAGTCGAGGATACGCAGTATTTT. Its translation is CASSLVEDTQYF.

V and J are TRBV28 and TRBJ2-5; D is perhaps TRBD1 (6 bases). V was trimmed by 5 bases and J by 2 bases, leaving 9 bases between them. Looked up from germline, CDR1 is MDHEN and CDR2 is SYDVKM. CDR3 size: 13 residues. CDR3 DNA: TGTGCCAGCAGTGTGGGGGCTCAAGAGACCCAGTACTTC. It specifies CASSVGAQETQYF. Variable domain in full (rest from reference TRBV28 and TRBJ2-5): DVKVTQSSRYLVKRTGEKVFLECVQDMDHENMFWYRQDPGLGLRLIYFSYDVKMKEKGDIPEGYSVSREKKERFSLILESASTNQTSMYLCASSVGAQETQYFGPGTRLLVL.

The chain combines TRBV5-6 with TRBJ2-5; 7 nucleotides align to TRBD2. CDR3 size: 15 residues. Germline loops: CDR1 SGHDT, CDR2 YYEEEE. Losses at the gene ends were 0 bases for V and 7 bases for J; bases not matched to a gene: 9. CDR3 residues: CASSLEGQGGGTQYF. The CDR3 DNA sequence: TGTGCCAGCAGCTTGGAAGGGCAGGGCGGGGGGACCCAGTACTTC.

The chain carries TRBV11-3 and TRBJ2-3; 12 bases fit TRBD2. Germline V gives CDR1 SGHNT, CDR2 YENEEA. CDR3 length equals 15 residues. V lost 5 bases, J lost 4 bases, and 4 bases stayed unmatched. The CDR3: CASSASGRASDTQYF. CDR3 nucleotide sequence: TGTGCCAGCAGCGCTAGCGGGAGGGCCTCAGATACGCAGTATTTT.

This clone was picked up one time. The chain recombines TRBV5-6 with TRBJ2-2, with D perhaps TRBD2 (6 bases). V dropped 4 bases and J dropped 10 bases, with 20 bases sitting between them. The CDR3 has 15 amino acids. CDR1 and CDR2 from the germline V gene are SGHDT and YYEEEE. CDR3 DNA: TGTGCCAGCAGCCCCGACCGGTCTAGCGTTCAGGAGCTGTTTTTT. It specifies CASSPDRSSVQELFF.

For the CDR3, the DNA is TGTGCCAGCAGCACTGGGACAGGGGGCGGTCCCTACGAGCAGTACTTC. It specifies CASSTGTGGGPYEQYF. The chain recombines TRBV5-6 with TRBJ2-7; 12 bases are shared with TRBD1. After removal of 4 bases from V and 2 bases from J, the junction contained 7 bases not matched to a gene. CDR3 length: 16 residues. Germline CDR1 and CDR2: SGHDT and YYEEEE.

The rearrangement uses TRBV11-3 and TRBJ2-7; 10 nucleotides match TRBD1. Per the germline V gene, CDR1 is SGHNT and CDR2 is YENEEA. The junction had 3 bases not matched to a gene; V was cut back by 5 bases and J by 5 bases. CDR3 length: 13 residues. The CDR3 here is CASSRQGANEQYF. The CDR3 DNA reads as TGTGCCAGCAGCCGACAGGGGGCCAACGAGCAGTACTTC.

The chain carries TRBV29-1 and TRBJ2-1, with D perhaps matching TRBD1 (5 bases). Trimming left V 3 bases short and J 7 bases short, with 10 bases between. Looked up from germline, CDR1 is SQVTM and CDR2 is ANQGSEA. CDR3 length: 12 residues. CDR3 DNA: TGCAGCGTTGACAGGGCTGATAATGAGCAGTTCTTC. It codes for CSVDRADNEQFF.

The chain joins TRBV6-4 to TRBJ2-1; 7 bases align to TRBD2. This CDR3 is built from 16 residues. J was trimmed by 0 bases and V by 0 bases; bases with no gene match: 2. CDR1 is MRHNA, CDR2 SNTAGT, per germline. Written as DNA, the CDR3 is TGTGCCAGCAGTGACTCGATAGCGGGCTCCTACAATGAGCAGTTCTTC. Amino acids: CASSDSIAGSYNEQFF.

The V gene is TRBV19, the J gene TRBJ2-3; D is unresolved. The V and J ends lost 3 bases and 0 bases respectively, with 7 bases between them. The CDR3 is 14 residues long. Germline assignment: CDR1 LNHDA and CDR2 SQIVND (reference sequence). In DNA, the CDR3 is TGTGCCAGTAGTATCAGTGCTAGCACAGATACGCAGTATTTT. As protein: CASSISASTDTQYF.

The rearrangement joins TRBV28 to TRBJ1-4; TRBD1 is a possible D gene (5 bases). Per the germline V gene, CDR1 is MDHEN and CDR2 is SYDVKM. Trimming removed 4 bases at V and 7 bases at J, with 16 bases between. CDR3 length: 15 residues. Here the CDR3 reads CASSSPGGRGEKLFF. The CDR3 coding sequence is TGTGCCAGCAGTTCCCCGGGGGGGAGGGGTGAAAAACTGTTTTTT.

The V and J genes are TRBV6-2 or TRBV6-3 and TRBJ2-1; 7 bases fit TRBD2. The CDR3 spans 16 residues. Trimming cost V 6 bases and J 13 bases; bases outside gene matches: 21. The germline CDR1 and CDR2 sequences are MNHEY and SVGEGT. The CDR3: CASSNGDFYEAGIQFF. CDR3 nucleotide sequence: TGTGCCAGCAGCAACGGGGACTTCTACGAAGCGGGGATTCAGTTCTTC.